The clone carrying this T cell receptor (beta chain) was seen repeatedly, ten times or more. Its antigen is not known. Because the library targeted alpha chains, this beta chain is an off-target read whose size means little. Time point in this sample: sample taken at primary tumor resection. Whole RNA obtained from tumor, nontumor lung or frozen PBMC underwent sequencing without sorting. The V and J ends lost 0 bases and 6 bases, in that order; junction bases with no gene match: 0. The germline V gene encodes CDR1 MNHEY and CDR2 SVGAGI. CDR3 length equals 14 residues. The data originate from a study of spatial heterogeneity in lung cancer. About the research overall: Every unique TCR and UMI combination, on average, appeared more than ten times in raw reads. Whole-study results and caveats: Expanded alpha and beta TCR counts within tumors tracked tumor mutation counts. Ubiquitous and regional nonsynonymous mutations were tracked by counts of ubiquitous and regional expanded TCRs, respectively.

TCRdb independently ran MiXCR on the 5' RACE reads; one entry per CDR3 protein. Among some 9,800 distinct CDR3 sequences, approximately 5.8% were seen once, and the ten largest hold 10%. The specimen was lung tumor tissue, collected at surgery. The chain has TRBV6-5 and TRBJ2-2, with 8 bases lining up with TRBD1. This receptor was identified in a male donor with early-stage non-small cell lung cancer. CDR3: CASSYSQGAGELFF. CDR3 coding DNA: TGTGCCAGCAGTTACTCACAGGGGGCCGGGGAGCTGTTTTTT.